The 30 T cell receptor beta chains below all came from one sample that was sequenced in a study of blood T cell repertoires in COVID-19. Generated by immunoSEQ multiplex PCR, the TCRdb table keeps only in-frame clones and is missing some. The sample holds roughly 120,000 clones, more than 90% seen once. Sequencing was performed on peripheral blood. The receptors shown here come from a man over 45 with active COVID-19.

This rearrangement joins TRBV9 to TRBJ2-2; perhaps TRBD1 as D (6 bases). CDR1 is SGDLS, CDR2 YYNGEE, per germline. Between the trimmed V and J ends, which lost 2 bases and 5 bases, there was a span of 13 bases. The CDR3 totals 15 residues. CDR3 in amino acids: CASSVGTLGTGELFF. The CDR3 region has the DNA TGTGCCAGCAGCGTCGGGACACTCGGGACCGGGGAGCTGTTTTTT.

The chain is built from TRBV12-3 or TRBV12-4 and TRBJ2-1, with TRBD1 as a possible D gene (5 bases). CDR3 length equals 11 residues. V was cut by 3 bases and J by 8 bases, with 5 bases left in between. The chain's CDR3 is CASSLTDEQFF. The CDR3 DNA follows: TGTGCCAGCAGTTTGACAGATGAGCAGTTCTTC.

The chain carries TRBV6-5 and TRBJ1-5, with TRBD1 matching 7 bases. CDR1 and CDR2 from the germline V gene are MNHEY and SVGAGI. V gave up 6 bases and J gave up 7 bases; unmatched junction bases: 3. This CDR3 has 12 amino acids. CDR3: CASRRQGQPQHF. The DNA for the CDR3 is TGTGCCAGCAGACGACAGGGACAGCCCCAGCATTTT.

This chain links TRBV5-1 with TRBJ1-1; D gene uncertain. V was pared by 0 bases and J by 1 base, with 7 bases between. The CDR3 loop spans 14 amino acids. The germline CDR1 and CDR2 sequences are SGHRS and YFSETQ. CDR3 residues: CASSLVAGNTEAFF. CDR3 coding DNA: TGCGCCAGCAGCTTGGTGGCGGGGAACACTGAAGCTTTCTTT.

The genes are TRBV13 and TRBJ2-5; D is perhaps TRBD1 (6 bases). This CDR3 region has 15 residues. Germline V CDR1 and CDR2: PRHDT, FYEKMQ (reference sequence). Trimming took 0 bases from V and 3 from J, leaving 11 bases between them. The CDR3 coding sequence is TGTGCCAGCAGCTTAGGCCCCGGACAGAAAGAGACCCAGTACTTC. It yields the protein CASSLGPGQKETQYF.

The chain joins TRBV7-3 to TRBJ2-3; TRBD2 matches 7 bases. V was clipped by 1 base and J by 8 bases; unmatched bases: 3. Germline CDR1 is SGHTA and CDR2 is FQGTGA. The CDR3 is 13 amino acids. The CDR3 sequence is CASSLISGGTQYF. Written as DNA, the CDR3 is TGTGCCAGCAGCTTAATATCGGGGGGTACGCAGTATTTT.

The J gene is TRBJ2-3, the V gene TRBV6-6; 11 nucleotides align to TRBD2. The CDR3 is made up of 16 amino acids. Germline V gene data show CDR1 as MNHNY and CDR2 as SVGAGI (reference sequence). After removal of 5 bases from V and 3 bases from J, the junction contained 7 bases not matched to a gene. The CDR3 reads CASSGGTSGKTDTQYF. DNA of the CDR3: TGTGCCAGCAGTGGGGGGACTAGCGGCAAAACAGATACGCAGTATTTT.

This chain uses TRBV4-1 with TRBJ2-1, with 9 bases that match TRBD2. The V and J ends lost 1 base and 4 bases, in that order; junction bases with no gene match: 8. Germline CDR1 MGHRA, CDR2 YSYEKL. The CDR3 loop spans 17 amino acids. CDR3 bases: TGCGCCAGCAGCCAAGCAACCGGGACTAGCATTTACAATGAGCAGTTCTTC. It encodes CASSQATGTSIYNEQFF.

The chain couples TRBV6-5 to TRBJ1-5; TRBD1 is a possible D gene (5 bases). The ends were cut back, 4 bases at V and 4 bases at J, with 14 bases in the middle. Germline values: CDR1 MNHEY, CDR2 SVGAGI. The CDR3 covers 15 residues. The CDR3 spells CASSLTRQMNQPQHF. CDR3 bases: TGTGCCAGCAGTTTGACAAGACAGATGAATCAGCCCCAGCATTTT.

The genes are TRBV27 and TRBJ1-1; no clear D. V lost 6 bases and J lost 3, with 11 bases in between. Germline-derived CDR1 and CDR2 are MNHEY and SMNVEV (reference sequence). The CDR3 contains 13 residues. The CDR3 reads CASSYIADTEAFF. Here the CDR3 DNA reads TGTGCCAGCAGCTATATCGCGGACACTGAAGCTTTCTTT.

This clone is a singleton in its sample. V usage is TRBV13 and J usage is TRBJ2-3, with a weak D call TRBD2 (5 bases). Germline lookup yields CDR1 PRHDT and CDR2 FYEKMQ (reference sequence). Trimming removed 10 bases from V and 0 bases from J, with 17 bases in between. The CDR3 has 15 residues. CDR3 coding DNA: TGTGCCATCCGACCGACTACGGCTAGCACAGATACGCAGTATTTT. The encoded protein is CAIRPTTASTDTQYF. Looking up the rest from reference TRBV13 and TRBJ2-3 gives the full variable domain: AAGVIQSPRHLIKEKRETATLKCYPIPRHDTVYWYQQGPGQDPQFLISFYEKMQSDKGSIPDRFSAQQFSDYHSELNMSSLELGDSALYFCAIRPTTASTDTQYFGPGTRLTVL.

CDR3 region: CASSIRGLEAFF. The CDR3, as DNA: TGTGCCAGTAGTATTAGGGGGCTTGAAGCTTTCTTT. The V gene is TRBV19, the J gene TRBJ1-1; 7 positions agree with TRBD1. The CDR3 contains 12 residues. The trim removed 3 bases at V and 7 bases at J, leaving 2 bases unmatched. Germline V gene data show CDR1 as LNHDA and CDR2 as SQIVND (reference sequence). The full variable domain, its missing parts supplied by reference TRBV19 and TRBJ1-1, is DGGITQSPKYLFRKEGQNVTLSCEQNLNHDAMYWYRQDPGQGLRLIYYSQIVNDFQKGDIAEGYSVSREKKESFPLTVTSAQKNPTAFYLCASSIRGLEAFFGQGTRLTVV.

The chain links TRBV5-4 to TRBJ2-2, with TRBD1 matching 11 bases. CDR1 is SGHNT and CDR2 is YYREEE in the germline V gene (reference sequence). V dropped 0 bases and J dropped 6; count of bases not matched to a gene: 4. The CDR3 extends over 16 amino acids. In DNA form, the CDR3 reads TGTGCCAGCAGCTTGGCCCCGGGACAGGGGGCCGGGGAGCTGTTTTTT. Its translation: CASSLAPGQGAGELFF.

The genes are TRBV4-1 and TRBJ2-2, with unresolved D. The length of the CDR3 is 13 residues. The V gene lost 4 bases and the J gene lost 5 bases, with 8 bases spanning the gap. Germline CDR1 and CDR2: MGHRA and YSYEKL. DNA of the CDR3: TGCGCCAGCAGCCCTCGGGTGACCGGGGAGCTGTTTTTT. It yields the protein CASSPRVTGELFF.

This chain joins TRBV5-1 and TRBJ2-5; the match to TRBD1 covers 9 bases. Germline V gene sequence: CDR1 SGHRS, CDR2 YFSETQ. V was clipped by 4 bases and J by 7 bases; unmatched bases: 17. There are 17 residues in the CDR3. CDR3 in amino acids: CASSKMTGTGLFGTQYF. The CDR3 DNA follows: TGCGCCAGCAGCAAGATGACCGGGACAGGGCTCTTCGGGACCCAGTACTTC.

The chain links TRBV21-1 to TRBJ1-1. TRBV21-1 is an annotated pseudogene. The length of the CDR3 is 11 residues. In nucleotides, the CDR3 is TGTGCCGGCAATAGATCGACTGAAGCTTTCTTT. Its protein is CAGNRSTEAFF.

This chain joins TRBV12-5 and TRBJ2-5; 8 nucleotides agree with TRBD2. From germline, CDR1 is LGHNT and CDR2 FRNRAP. This CDR3 has 14 residues. With V trimmed by 5 bases and J by 3 bases, 5 bases remained unmatched. CDR3 nucleotide sequence: TGTGCTAGTGGTCCTCCAGCGGGGGAAGAGACCCAGTACTTC. Amino acids: CASGPPAGEETQYF. The full variable domain, rest sourced from reference TRBV12-5 and TRBJ2-5, is DARVTQTPRHKVTEMGQEVTMRCQPILGHNTVFWYRQTMMQGLELLAYFRNRAPLDDSGMPKDRFSAEMPDATLATLKIQPSEPRDSAVYFCASGPPAGEETQYFGPGTRLLVL.

This rearrangement joins TRBV18 to TRBJ2-1; D unresolved. Germline V gene sequence: CDR1 KGHSH, CDR2 LQKENI. The CDR3 extends over 15 amino acids. The V gene lost 1 base and the J gene lost 8 bases, with 15 bases spanning the gap. CDR3 sequence: CASSPRSPLGDEQFF. CDR3 DNA: TGTGCCAGCTCACCACGATCCCCATTAGGAGATGAGCAGTTCTTC.

V usage is TRBV12-3 or TRBV12-4 and J usage is TRBJ2-1; 11 bases match TRBD2. With V trimmed by 3 bases and J by 16 bases, 8 bases remained unmatched. The length of the CDR3 is 13 residues. The CDR3 is CASSFLSGGVAFF. As DNA, the CDR3 is TGTGCCAGCAGTTTTCTTAGCGGGGGGGTAGCATTCTTC.

The genes are TRBV6-6 and TRBJ2-7, with 7 bases that match TRBD1. This CDR3 has 14 amino acids. The V gene end was trimmed by 5 bases and the J gene end by 0 bases; junction bases not matched to a gene: 4. Germline-derived CDR1 and CDR2 are MNHNY and SVGAGI (reference sequence). The CDR3 here is CASSRDSYSYEQYF. Written as DNA, the CDR3 is TGTGCCAGCAGTCGGGACAGCTACTCCTACGAGCAGTACTTC.

The J gene is TRBJ2-1, the V gene TRBV19; 8 bases line up with TRBD2. The V gene end was trimmed by 7 bases and the J gene end by 6 bases; junction bases not matched to a gene: 11. Germline V gene lookup returns CDR1 LNHDA and CDR2 SQIVND (reference sequence). The CDR3 runs to 15 residues. The CDR3 DNA reads as TGTGCCAGTACTAAAACGGGAGGGCCGGTCAATGAGCAGTTCTTC. Protein sequence: CASTKTGGPVNEQFF.

The rearrangement joins TRBV5-4 to TRBJ2-3; 13 nucleotides line up with TRBD2. The CDR3 covers 13 residues. V trimming: 7 bases; J trimming: 4 bases; junction bases outside the gene matches: 0. Germline CDR1 is SGHNT and CDR2 is YYREEE (reference sequence). CDR3 coding DNA: TGTGCCAGCGGGACTAGCGGGGCAGATACGCAGTATTTT. Its protein is CASGTSGADTQYF.

This chain connects TRBV5-4 to TRBJ2-5; tentative D call: TRBD1 (5 bases). Between the trimmed V and J ends, which lost 0 bases and 0 bases, there was a span of 9 bases. Germline CDR1 and CDR2: SGHNT and YYREEE (reference sequence). This CDR3 has 15 residues. The CDR3 protein is CASSLGPQDQETQYF. The CDR3 bases are TGTGCCAGCAGCTTGGGCCCACAGGACCAAGAGACCCAGTACTTC.

This clone was recorded once. This chain connects TRBV10-1 to TRBJ2-2; 8 positions agree with TRBD2. V shed 3 bases, J shed 3 bases, and the junction held 6 bases outside the gene matches. Per the germline V gene, CDR1 is WNHNN and CDR2 is SYGVQD (reference sequence). The CDR3 is 16 amino acids. This CDR3 reads CASSDLRGAHTGELFF. CDR3 nucleotide sequence: TGCGCCAGCAGTGACTTGCGGGGGGCCCACACCGGGGAGCTGTTTTTT.

This clone was counted a few times. The V call is TRBV5-4, the J call TRBJ1-6, with D possibly being TRBD1 (6 bases). Trimming took off 4 bases at V and 10 bases at J, with 15 bases between the two ends. The CDR3 runs 14 residues. In germline, CDR1 is SGHNT, CDR2 YYREEE (reference sequence). Written as DNA, the CDR3 is TGTGCCAGCAGCGTACAGGGAGTGGGATCACCCCTCCACTTT. Residues: CASSVQGVGSPLHF.

The rearrangement uses TRBV30 and TRBJ2-6; 9 bases line up with TRBD2. CDR1 GTSNPN and CDR2 SVGIG come from the germline V gene (reference sequence). The CDR3 runs to 14 residues. Germline trimming cut 8 bases from V and 0 bases from J; bases unmatched to any gene: 2. This chain's CDR3 is CAGTSSSGANVLTF. The CDR3 nucleotides are TGTGCCGGGACTAGCAGCTCTGGGGCCAACGTCCTGACTTTC.

The CDR3 region has the DNA TGTGCCAGCTCACCAACTGCAGCCGGGACTGAAGCTTTCTTT. Protein product: CASSPTAAGTEAFF. This chain joins TRBV18 and TRBJ1-1; the D is unclear. Germline values: CDR1 KGHSH, CDR2 LQKENI. V lost 2 bases to trimming and J lost 5 bases, with 12 bases between them. The CDR3 is made up of 14 amino acids.

This sequence joins TRBV9 and TRBJ1-3; D is perhaps TRBD1 (6 bases). V lost 3 bases and J 3 bases, leaving 13 bases between the germline ends. Germline V gene data show CDR1 as SGDLS and CDR2 as YYNGEE. This CDR3 is 15 amino acids long. CDR3 nucleotides: TGTGCCAGCAGCGGTTACCTAGGGGGTGGAAACACCATATATTTT. It is translated as CASSGYLGGGNTIYF. The variable domain in full, completed from reference TRBV9 and TRBJ1-3, reads DSGVTQTPKHLITATGQRVTLRCSPRSGDLSVYWYQQSLDQGLQFLIQYYNGEERAKGNILERFSAQQFPDLHSELNLSSLELGDSALYFCASSGYLGGGNTIYFGEGSWLTVV.

This chain joins TRBV5-4 and TRBJ1-2; a weak D match, TRBD1 (6 bases). Germline CDR1 reads SGHNT; CDR2 reads YYREEE (reference sequence). The germline V and J ends were trimmed by 0 bases and 2 bases, with 8 bases remaining between them. There are 14 residues in the CDR3. Written as DNA, the CDR3 is TGTGCCAGCAGCTTGGGACAGGAGAACTATGGCTACACCTTC. Its translation: CASSLGQENYGYTF. Supplemented by reference TRBV5-4 and TRBJ1-2, the full variable domain reads ETGVTQSPTHLIKTRGQQVTLRCSSQSGHNTVSWYQQALGQGPQFIFQYYREEENGRGNFPPRFSGLQFPNYSSELNVNALELDDSALYLCASSLGQENYGYTFGSGTRLTVV.

The chain carries TRBV18 and TRBJ2-5; D gene uncertain. The CDR3 sequence is 12 residues long. The germline V and J ends were trimmed by 4 bases and 0 bases, with 3 bases remaining between them. Germline loops: CDR1 KGHSH, CDR2 LQKENI. DNA for the CDR3: TGTGCCAGCTCACACTACCAAGAGACCCAGTACTTC. Protein sequence: CASSHYQETQYF.